This T cell receptor beta chain appears in the sequencing data of a study of T cell responses to AZD1222 COVID-19 vaccine. Study overall: Analyses pooled second doses at about 4 or about 12 weeks.

This table comes from immunoSEQ multiplex PCR, and its TCRdb copy is limited to in-frame clones, with some not included. The sample yields 70,000 to 90,000 clones, about 82% seen once. The clonotype was recovered from an adult in good health. The sequenced sample was peripheral blood, obtained on day 0 of AZD1222 vaccination.

CDR3 in amino acids: CASSEEILAGAIYEQYF. The CDR3 DNA is TGTGCCAGCAGTGAAGAAATACTAGCGGGAGCGATCTACGAGCAGTACTTC. The V gene is TRBV6-1, the J gene TRBJ2-7; 11 bases agree with TRBD2. V lost 1 base to trimming and J lost 3 bases; unmatched junction nucleotides: 8. CDR1 is MNHNS and CDR2 is SASEGT in the germline V gene. The CDR3 extends over 17 amino acids.